This TCR beta chain was obtained from a study of early T cells in non-severe SARS-CoV-2 infection (dated by TCRdb to the early 2020s). As for the study more broadly: Bulk RNA from unsorted whole blood was used for TCR sequencing, so alpha and beta chains could not be paired. Results the study describes overall, beyond this receptor: VDJdb matching was skewed toward anti-spike CD8 responses, so virus-specific expansions were likely underestimated and private and CD4 specificities were missed.

The germline V gene (reference sequence) yields SGHNT for CDR1 and YYREEE for CDR2. Trimming takes 0 bases from V and 5 bases from J, and the germline ends sit 8 bases apart. The CDR3 spans 14 residues, from the cysteine through the phenylalanine. Of the read, only the CDR3 DNA is kept; its 42 bases are in frame from base 1. The library was generated by 5' RACE. TCRdb names NextSeq 500 as the instrument used. To correct for sequencing error and PCR bias, the TCR library protocol tagged individual cDNA molecules with unique molecular identifiers. TCR alpha and beta chains were both sequenced, and the abundances of alpha and beta sequences in each sample were closely correlated with each other. The study's own analysis went as follows. Decombinator V4 was used to perform V gene, J gene and CDR3 annotation of TCR sequences. Expanded TCRs were defined as changing significantly between any two time points under a Poisson model with p below 0.0001. Abundances of TCRs were expressed as counts per million after normalisation to the total number of TCRs sequenced in each sample. TRAV1-2 paired with TRAJ12, TRAJ20 or TRAJ33 defined MAIT TCRs, while TRAV10 paired with TRAJ18 defined iNKT TCRs. VDJdb, accessed on 1 November 2021, was searched for TCRs annotated for CMV, EBV and SARS-CoV-2, and TCRs annotated for more than one antigen were excluded. TCRdb applied fastp at Q25 and MiXCR to the public reads, then kept only in-frame beta chains. When rows share a CDR3 protein, they turn into one entry using the most common DNA and genes. TCRdb, not the original authors, processed these V and J calls. The sample table holds roughly 70,000 distinct CDR3 sequences, of which about 17% were seen once. Jointly, the top ten make up more than 7.5% of the sample.

To note about this clonotype: The antigen it recognizes is unknown. No much larger clonotype is one base removed from it; base qualities were not supplied.

The study was a case-control design nested within a healthcare worker cohort in London, UK, with weekly nasopharyngeal swab PCR tests and blood sampling. Healthcare workers were recruited between 23 and 31 March 2020, during the week of the UK lockdown, and were followed weekly for up to roughly 15 weeks. This receptor was identified in an adult who was a healthcare worker with PCR-confirmed SARS-CoV-2 infection or an uninfected control (not recorded which). Sequenced here: whole blood, sampled at baseline. The V and J segments used are TRBV5-4 and TRBJ1-4, with the D gene uncertain. CDR3 sequence: CASSLDGVNEKLFF. The nucleotides are TGTGCCAGCAGCTTGGACGGGGTAAATGAAAAACTGTTTTTT.